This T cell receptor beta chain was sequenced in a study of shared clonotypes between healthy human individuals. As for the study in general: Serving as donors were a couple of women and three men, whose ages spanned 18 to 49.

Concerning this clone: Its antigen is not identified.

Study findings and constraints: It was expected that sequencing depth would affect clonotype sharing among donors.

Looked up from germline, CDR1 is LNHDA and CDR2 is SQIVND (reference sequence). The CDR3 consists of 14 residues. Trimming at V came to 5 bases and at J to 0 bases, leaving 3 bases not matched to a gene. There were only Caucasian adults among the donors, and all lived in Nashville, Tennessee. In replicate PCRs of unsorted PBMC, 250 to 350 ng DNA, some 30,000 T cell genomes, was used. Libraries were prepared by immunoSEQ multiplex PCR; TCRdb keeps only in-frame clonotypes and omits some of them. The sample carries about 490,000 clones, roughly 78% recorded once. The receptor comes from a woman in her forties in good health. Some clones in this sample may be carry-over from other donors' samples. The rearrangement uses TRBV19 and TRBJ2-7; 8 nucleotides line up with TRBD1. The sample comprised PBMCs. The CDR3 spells CASSEQGVSYEQYF. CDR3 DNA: TGTGCCAGTAGTGAACAGGGGGTCTCCTACGAGCAGTACTTC.